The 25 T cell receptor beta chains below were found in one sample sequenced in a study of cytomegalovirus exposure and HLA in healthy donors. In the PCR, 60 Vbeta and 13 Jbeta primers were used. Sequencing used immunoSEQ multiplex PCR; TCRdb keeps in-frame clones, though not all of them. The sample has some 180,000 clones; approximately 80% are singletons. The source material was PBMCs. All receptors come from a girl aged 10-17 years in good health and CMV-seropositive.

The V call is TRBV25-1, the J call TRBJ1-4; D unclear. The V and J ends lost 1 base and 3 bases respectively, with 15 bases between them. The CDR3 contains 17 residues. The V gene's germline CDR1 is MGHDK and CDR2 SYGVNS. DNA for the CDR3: TGTGCCAGCAGTGAATTGGGCCCGCAGCCGGCTAATGAAAAACTGTTTTTT. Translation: CASSELGPQPANEKLFF.

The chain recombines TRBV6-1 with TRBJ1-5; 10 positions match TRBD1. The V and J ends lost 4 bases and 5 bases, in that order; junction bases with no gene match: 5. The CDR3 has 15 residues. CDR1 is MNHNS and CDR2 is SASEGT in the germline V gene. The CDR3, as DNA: TGTGCCAGCAGTGGGGGACAGGGGTGGTATCAGCCCCAGCATTTT. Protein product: CASSGGQGWYQPQHF.

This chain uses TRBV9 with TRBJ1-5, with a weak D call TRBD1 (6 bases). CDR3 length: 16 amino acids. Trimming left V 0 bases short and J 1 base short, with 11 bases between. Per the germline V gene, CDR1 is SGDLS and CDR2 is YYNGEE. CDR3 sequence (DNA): TGTGCCAGCAGCGTAGGGGGAGGGGGGAGCAATCAGCCCCAGCATTTT. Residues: CASSVGGGGSNQPQHF.

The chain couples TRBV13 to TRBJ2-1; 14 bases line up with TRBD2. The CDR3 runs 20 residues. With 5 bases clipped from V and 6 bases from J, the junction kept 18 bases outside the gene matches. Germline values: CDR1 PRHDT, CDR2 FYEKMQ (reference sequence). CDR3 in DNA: TGTGCCAGCAGCCCCCCGACGGGGGCTATGGGGACTAGCGGGAGCAATGAGCAGTTCTTC. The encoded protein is CASSPPTGAMGTSGSNEQFF.

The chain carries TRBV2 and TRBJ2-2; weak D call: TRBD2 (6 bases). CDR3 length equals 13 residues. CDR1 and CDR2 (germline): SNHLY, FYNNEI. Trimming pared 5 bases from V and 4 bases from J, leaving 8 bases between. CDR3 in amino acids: CASSPGGTGELFF. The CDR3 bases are TGTGCCAGCAGTCCCGGGGGCACCGGGGAGCTGTTTTTT.

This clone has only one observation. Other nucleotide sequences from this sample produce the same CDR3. The CDR3 loop reads CASSLAGYEQYF. CDR3 DNA sequence: TGTGCCAGCAGCTTAGCGGGTTACGAGCAGTACTTC. The chain has TRBV11-2 and TRBJ2-7; D not certain. With 1 base removed from V and 4 bases from J, the gap between germline ends came to 5 bases. Per the germline V gene, CDR1 is SGHAT and CDR2 is FQNNGV. CDR3 length: 12 amino acids.

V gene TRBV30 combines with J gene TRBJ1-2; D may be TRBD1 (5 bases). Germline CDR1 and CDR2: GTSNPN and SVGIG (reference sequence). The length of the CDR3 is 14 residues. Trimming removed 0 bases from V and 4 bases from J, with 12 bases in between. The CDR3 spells CAWSVGKTVYGYTF. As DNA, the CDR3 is TGTGCCTGGAGTGTTGGTAAGACAGTCTATGGCTACACCTTC.

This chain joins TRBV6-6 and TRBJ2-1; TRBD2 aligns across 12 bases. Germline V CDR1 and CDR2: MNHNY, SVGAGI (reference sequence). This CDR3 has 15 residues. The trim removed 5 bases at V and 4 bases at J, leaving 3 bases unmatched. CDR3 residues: CASSLTSGRYNEQFF. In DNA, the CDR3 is TGTGCCAGCAGTCTCACTAGCGGGAGGTACAATGAGCAGTTCTTC.

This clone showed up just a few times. The DNA for the CDR3 is TGTGCCAGCAGCAAGTTTGCAGGGGGCACAGATACGCAGTATTTT. Translated: CASSKFAGGTDTQYF. The chain links TRBV14 to TRBJ2-3; D possibly corresponds to TRBD1 (6 bases). This CDR3 is 15 amino acids long. The germline CDR1 and CDR2 sequences are SGHDN and FVKESK. V was clipped by 5 bases and J by 1 base, with 13 bases between them.

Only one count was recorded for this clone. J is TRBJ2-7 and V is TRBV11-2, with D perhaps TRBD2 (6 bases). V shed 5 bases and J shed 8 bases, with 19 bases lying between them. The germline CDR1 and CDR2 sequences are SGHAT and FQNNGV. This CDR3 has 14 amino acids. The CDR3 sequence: CASSPTPGTYKQYF. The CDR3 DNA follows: TGTGCCAGCAGCCCAACTCCGGGGACTTACAAGCAGTACTTC.

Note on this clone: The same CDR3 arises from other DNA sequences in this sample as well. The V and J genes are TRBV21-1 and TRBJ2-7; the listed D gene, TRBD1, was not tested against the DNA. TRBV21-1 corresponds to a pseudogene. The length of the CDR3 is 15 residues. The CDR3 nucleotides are TGTGCCAGCAGCACTCCCGGGACAGGGGCTGGCGAGCAGTACTTC. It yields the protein CASSTPGTGAGEQYF.

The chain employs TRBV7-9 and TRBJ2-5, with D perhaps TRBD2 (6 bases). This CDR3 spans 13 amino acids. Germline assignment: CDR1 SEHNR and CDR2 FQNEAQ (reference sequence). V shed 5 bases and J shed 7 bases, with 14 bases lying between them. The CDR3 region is CASSGGNGVTQYF. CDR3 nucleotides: TGTGCCAGCAGCGGGGGGAATGGAGTGACCCAGTACTTC.

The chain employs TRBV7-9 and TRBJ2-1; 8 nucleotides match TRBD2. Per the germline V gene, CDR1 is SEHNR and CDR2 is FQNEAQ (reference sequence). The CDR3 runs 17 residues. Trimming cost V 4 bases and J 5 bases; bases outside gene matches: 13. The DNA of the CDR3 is TGTGCCAGCAGCTATTACTTATCGGGAGGGAATAACAATGAGCAGTTCTTC. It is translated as CASSYYLSGGNNNEQFF.

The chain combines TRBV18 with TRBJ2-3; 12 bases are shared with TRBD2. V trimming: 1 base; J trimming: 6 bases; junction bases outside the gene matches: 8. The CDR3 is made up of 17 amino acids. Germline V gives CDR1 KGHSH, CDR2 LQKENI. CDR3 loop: CASSPQLAGGPEDTQYF. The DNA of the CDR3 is TGTGCCAGCTCACCACAGCTAGCGGGAGGGCCAGAGGATACGCAGTATTTT.

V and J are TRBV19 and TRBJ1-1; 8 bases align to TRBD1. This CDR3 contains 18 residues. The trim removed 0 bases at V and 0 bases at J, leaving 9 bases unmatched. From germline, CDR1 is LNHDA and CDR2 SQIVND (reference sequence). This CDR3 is CASSIDLRTGYMNTEAFF. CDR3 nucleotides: TGTGCCAGTAGTATAGATCTCAGGACAGGGTACATGAACACTGAAGCTTTCTTT.

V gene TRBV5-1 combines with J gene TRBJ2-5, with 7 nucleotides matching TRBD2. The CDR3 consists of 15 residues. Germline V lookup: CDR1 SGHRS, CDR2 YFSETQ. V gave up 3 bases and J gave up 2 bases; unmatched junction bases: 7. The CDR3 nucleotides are TGCGCCAGCAGCTCATCGCCCGGGGGGCAAGAGACCCAGTACTTC. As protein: CASSSSPGGQETQYF.

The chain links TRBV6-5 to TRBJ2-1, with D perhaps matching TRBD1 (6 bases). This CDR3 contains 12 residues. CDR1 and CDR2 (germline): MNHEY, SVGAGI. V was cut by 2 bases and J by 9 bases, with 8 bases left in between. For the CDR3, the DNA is TGTGCCAGCAGTTACCAAGGGGGTGAGCAGTTCTTC. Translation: CASSYQGGEQFF.

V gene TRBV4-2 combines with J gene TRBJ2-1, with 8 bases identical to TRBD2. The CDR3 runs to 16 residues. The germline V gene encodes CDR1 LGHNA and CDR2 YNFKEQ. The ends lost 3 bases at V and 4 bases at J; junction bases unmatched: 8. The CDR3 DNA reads TGTGCCAGCAGCCAGGTAACTAGCGGAGTTTACAATGAGCAGTTCTTC. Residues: CASSQVTSGVYNEQFF.

The DNA of the CDR3 is TGCGCCAGCAGTGGAGGGACGGGGCGGGAGTACAATGAGCAGTTCTTC. Translated: CASSGGTGREYNEQFF. V and J are TRBV10-1 and TRBJ2-1; TRBD2 aligns across 7 bases. This CDR3 has 16 residues. Germline CDR1 and CDR2: WNHNN and SYGVQD (reference sequence). Losses at the gene ends were 4 bases for V and 4 bases for J; bases not matched to a gene: 10.

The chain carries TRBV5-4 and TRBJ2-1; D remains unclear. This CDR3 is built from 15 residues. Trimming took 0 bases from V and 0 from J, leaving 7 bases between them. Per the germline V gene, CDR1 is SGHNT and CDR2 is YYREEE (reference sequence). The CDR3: CASSLVRSSYNEQFF. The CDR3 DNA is TGTGCCAGCAGCTTGGTTCGGAGCTCCTACAATGAGCAGTTCTTC.

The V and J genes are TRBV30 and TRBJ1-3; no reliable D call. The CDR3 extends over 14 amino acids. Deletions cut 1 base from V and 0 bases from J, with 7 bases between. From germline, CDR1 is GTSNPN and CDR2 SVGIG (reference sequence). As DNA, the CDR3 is TGTGCCTGGAGTGCTACAGTCTCTGGAAACACCATATATTTT. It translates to CAWSATVSGNTIYF.

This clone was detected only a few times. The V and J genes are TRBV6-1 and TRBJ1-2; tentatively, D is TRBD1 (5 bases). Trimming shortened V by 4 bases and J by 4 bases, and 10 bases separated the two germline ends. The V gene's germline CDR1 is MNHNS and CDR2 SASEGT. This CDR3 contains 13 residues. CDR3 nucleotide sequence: TGTGCCAGCAGTGTACAAAGGGGCTATGGCTACACCTTC. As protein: CASSVQRGYGYTF.

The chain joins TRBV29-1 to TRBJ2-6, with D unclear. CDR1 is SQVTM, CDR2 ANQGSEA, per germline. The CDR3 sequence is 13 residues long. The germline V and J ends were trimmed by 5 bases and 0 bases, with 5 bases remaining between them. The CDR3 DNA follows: TGCAGCGTTATTAGCTCTGGGGCCAACGTCCTGACTTTC. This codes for CSVISSGANVLTF.

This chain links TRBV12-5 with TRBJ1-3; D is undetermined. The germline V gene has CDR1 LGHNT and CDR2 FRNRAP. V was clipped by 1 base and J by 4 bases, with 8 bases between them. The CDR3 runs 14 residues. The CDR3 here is CASGLATEGNTIYF. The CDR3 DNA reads TGTGCTAGTGGTTTGGCTACCGAGGGAAACACCATATATTTT.

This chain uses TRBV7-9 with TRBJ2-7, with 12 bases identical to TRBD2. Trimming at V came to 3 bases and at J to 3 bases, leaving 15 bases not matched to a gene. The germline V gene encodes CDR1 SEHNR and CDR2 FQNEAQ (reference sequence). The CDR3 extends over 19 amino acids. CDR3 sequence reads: CASSFLGGTSGLRGYEQYF. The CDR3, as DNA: TGTGCCAGCAGCTTTTTAGGGGGGACTAGCGGGCTAAGGGGCTACGAGCAGTACTTC.